This T cell receptor beta chain was found in a study of blood T cell repertoires in COVID-19. Study-wide context: Donors in the United States, Italy and Spain gave samples during acute or convalescent COVID-19. PBMCs, B-cell-depleted T cells, or T cells provided the cDNA or gDNA that made up the material.

The CDR3 extends over 16 amino acids. Germline assignment: CDR1 KGHSH and CDR2 LQKENI. V lost 6 bases and J 2 bases, leaving 18 bases between the germline ends. TCRdb keeps only in-frame clones here, not all; method: immunoSEQ multiplex PCR. The sample shows roughly 240,000 clones, 86% of them seen only once. The clonotype originates from a man aged 18 to 29 with active or convalescent COVID-19. The specimen sequenced was peripheral blood. The rearrangement uses TRBV18 and TRBJ2-3; possible D gene TRBD1, 6 bases. This CDR3 is CASSRGAGQNTDTQYF. CDR3 bases: TGTGCCAGCTCTCGCGGAGCCGGACAGAACACAGATACGCAGTATTTT.